This TCR beta chain was identified during a study of blood T cell repertoires in COVID-19. The overall study: Spain, Italy and the United States supplied samples that represented acute and convalescent COVID-19. In each case, the material was cDNA or gDNA derived from T cells, B-cell-depleted T cells, or PBMCs.

V lost 6 bases and J 2 bases, leaving 14 bases between the germline ends. The CDR3 totals 16 residues. CDR1 KGHSH and CDR2 LQKENI come from the germline V gene. Data came from immunoSEQ multiplex PCR; TCRdb stores just in-frame clones and leaves some out. The data contain about 150,000 clones, 75% to 90% of them singletons. This TCR derives from a man in his forties or fifties with active COVID-19. The J gene is TRBJ1-6, the V gene TRBV18; D is undetermined. The sequencing input was peripheral blood. The CDR3 loop is CASSPGVGTYNSPLHF. The CDR3 nucleotides read TGTGCCAGCTCTCCCGGGGTGGGGACCTATAATTCACCCCTCCACTTT.